These T cell receptor beta chains were read from a single sample in a study of technical replicates of blood from a handful of donors. Clones were read by immunoSEQ multiplex PCR, and TCRdb kept only the in-frame ones, dropping some. This sample has 55,000 to 65,000 clones, with around 88% found just once. The sequencing input was PBMCs. The receptors originated from a human donor in good health. Some clones in this sample may be carry-over from other donors' samples. CDR3s include the opening cysteine and the closing phenylalanine or tryptophan. Fields, in order: V gene, clone size, D gene, J gene, CDR3 DNA, CDR3 protein. D genes are given only for firm matches. Not all rows give a size; the values are once, few, many and, for expanded clones, a class.

V: TRBV7-6
size: .
D: .
J: TRBJ2-7
DNA: TGTGCCAGCAGCTTTAAGCCGCTTAACGAGCAGTACTTC
CDR3: CASSFKPLNEQYF

V: TRBV6-5
size: .
D: .
J: TRBJ1-4
DNA: TGTGCCAGCAGTTACGGGAGTCCCTACGAAAAACTGTTTTTT
CDR3: CASSYGSPYEKLFF

V: TRBV6-5
size: .
D: TRBD1
J: TRBJ1-2
DNA: TGTGCCAGCAGTTCCAGGACAGGGCTCGGCTACACCTTC
CDR3: CASSSRTGLGYTF

V: TRBV7-2
size: once
D: TRBD2
J: TRBJ2-7
DNA: TGTGCCAGCAGCTTACTAGCGGGCTACGAGCAGTACTTC
CDR3: CASSLLAGYEQYF

V: TRBV7-8
size: .
D: .
J: TRBJ1-1
DNA: TGTGCCAGCAGCTTAGGGACAGTTCGGAACACTGAAGCTTTCTTT
CDR3: CASSLGTVRNTEAFF

V: TRBV6-6
size: once
D: .
J: TRBJ2-5
DNA: TGTGCCAGCAGTTCCTCCGGGTATTCGACCCAGTACTTC
CDR3: CASSSSGYSTQYF

V: TRBV5-6
size: .
D: .
J: TRBJ2-1
DNA: TGTGCCAGCAGAGTTAGCGGACCCTACAATGAGCAGTTCTTC
CDR3: CASRVSGPYNEQFF

V: TRBV7-9
size: once
D: TRBD1
J: TRBJ2-1
DNA: TGTGCCAGCAGGTTACAGGGGCGCGATGAGCAGTTCTTC
CDR3: CASRLQGRDEQFF

V: TRBV27
size: .
D: TRBD1
J: TRBJ2-4
DNA: TGTGCCAGCAAAGGGGAAAACAGGGGAAACATTCAGTACTTC
CDR3: CASKGENRGNIQYF

V: TRBV18
size: .
D: .
J: TRBJ1-2
DNA: TGTGCCAGCTCACCACCCAGGGTGGGGAACTATGGCTACACCTTC
CDR3: CASSPPRVGNYGYTF

V: TRBV6-5
size: .
D: TRBD1
J: TRBJ2-3
DNA: TGTGCCAGCAGTTACTCGAACCCCAGGGGGCCAGATACGCAGTATTTT
CDR3: CASSYSNPRGPDTQYF

V: TRBV5-1
size: few
D: TRBD1
J: TRBJ2-5
DNA: TGCGCCAGCAGCTTGGTAGGGACAGGGGGAGAGACCCAGTACTTC
CDR3: CASSLVGTGGETQYF

V: TRBV11-2
size: .
D: .
J: TRBJ1-1
DNA: TGTGCCAGCAGCATACTAGTGGGGACTGAAGCTTTCTTT
CDR3: CASSILVGTEAFF

V: TRBV4-3
size: few
D: .
J: TRBJ1-1
DNA: TGCGCCAGCAGCCAAGTTGCCAGTTACACTGAAGCTTTCTTT
CDR3: CASSQVASYTEAFF

V: TRBV6-5
size: .
D: .
J: TRBJ1-2
DNA: TGTGCCAGCAGAACGGACAGTAACTATGGCTACACCTTC
CDR3: CASRTDSNYGYTF

V: TRBV19
size: .
D: TRBD1
J: TRBJ1-1
DNA: TGTGCCAGTATCAGTCAGGGGGCAGGAATCGCTGAAGCTTTCTTT
CDR3: CASISQGAGIAEAFF

V: TRBV7-8
size: .
D: .
J: TRBJ1-5
DNA: TGTGCCAGCAGCTTAGTCACAGTTATGAATCAGCCCCAGCATTTT
CDR3: CASSLVTVMNQPQHF

V: TRBV2
size: .
D: TRBD1
J: TRBJ2-5
DNA: TGTGCCAGCAGGCTCCCACAGGGGTTCCAAGAGACCCAGTACTTC
CDR3: CASRLPQGFQETQYF

V: TRBV29-1
size: .
D: TRBD2
J: TRBJ2-3
DNA: TGCAGCGTTGATGTGGCGGGAGGGCCCACATATACGCAGTATTTT
CDR3: CSVDVAGGPTYTQYF

V: TRBV6-5
size: .
D: .
J: TRBJ2-1
DNA: TGTGCCAGCAGTTACTCGGGGGGCTCCTACAATGAGCAGTTCTTC
CDR3: CASSYSGGSYNEQFF

V: TRBV6-1
size: .
D: .
J: TRBJ2-7
DNA: TGTGCCATCGAGGACTACGAGCAGTACTTC
CDR3: CAIEDYEQYF

V: TRBV4-2
size: .
D: TRBD1
J: TRBJ1-1
DNA: TGTGCCAGCAGCAAGGACAGGGGTGATGACCCTGAAGCTTTCTTT
CDR3: CASSKDRGDDPEAFF

V: TRBV27
size: .
D: TRBD1
J: TRBJ1-2
DNA: TGTGCCAGCAGTTCCGACAGGGGGCAATATGGCTACACCTTC
CDR3: CASSSDRGQYGYTF

V: TRBV7-2
size: .
D: TRBD2
J: TRBJ2-5
DNA: TGTGCCAGCAGCTTAAGACTAGCGGGAGTACGAGAGACCCAGTACTTC
CDR3: CASSLRLAGVRETQYF

V: TRBV5-8
size: .
D: TRBD2
J: TRBJ2-7
DNA: TGTGCCAGCAGCTTGGGGTCCGGCGGGGGGACCTACGAGCAGTACTTC
CDR3: CASSLGSGGGTYEQYF